This passage covers 13 T cell receptor beta chains from one sample sequenced in a study of OX40 agonist ivuxolimab in advanced cancers. The protocol used for the library was the immunoSEQ multiplex PCR assay. The table comes from immuneACCESS by way of TCRdb, which keeps in-frame sequences with V and J called. Part of the clones is missing from these tables; in studies checked, under half for an unresolved V gene and the rest for unknown reasons. The sample profile shows tens of thousands of clones; about 87% of them were found once. The top ten clones comprise under 1.1% of the sample. This specimen was CD4+ or CD8+ T cells sorted from blood, taken in a trial of the OX40 agonist ivuxolimab. These receptors all stem from an adult with an advanced solid tumor such as melanoma, head and neck, liver or kidney cancer.

V and J are TRBV6-5 and TRBJ2-3, with D hard to call. Germline V gene sequence: CDR1 MNHEY, CDR2 SVGAGI. The CDR3 has 13 residues. Trimming removed 7 bases from V and 2 bases from J, with 10 bases in between. CDR3 in DNA: TGTGCCAGCAACGACTGGATCACAGATACGCAGTATTTT. The encoded protein is CASNDWITDTQYF.

The gene calls are TRBV6-4 and TRBJ1-1; possibly TRBD1 for D (5 bases). The germline gives CDR1 MRHNA, CDR2 SNTAGT. This CDR3 has 16 amino acids. The germline V and J ends were trimmed by 5 bases and 7 bases, with 23 bases remaining between them. This CDR3 reads CASSTGTGVFEREAFF. The CDR3 coding sequence is TGTGCCAGCAGTACCGGGACGGGCGTTTTTGAACGTGAAGCTTTCTTT.

The chain couples TRBV6-1 to TRBJ2-1; TRBD2 matches at 10 bases. The CDR3 is 15 amino acids. The J segment lost 7 bases and the V segment lost 6 bases, leaving 9 bases of the junction unmatched. Germline CDR1 and CDR2: MNHNS and SASEGT. The CDR3 coding sequence is TGTGCCAGCAGGCCGGGACTAGCGTTTATGAATGAGCAGTTCTTC. It specifies CASRPGLAFMNEQFF.

The chain carries TRBV6-1 and TRBJ2-3; 9 positions agree with TRBD1. This CDR3 has 15 residues. V lost 5 bases and J lost 4; bases outside the gene matches: 7. The germline V gene has CDR1 MNHNS and CDR2 SASEGT. CDR3 DNA: TGTGCCAGCAGTCCGGGACAGGGCGGGTCAGATACGCAGTATTTT. It is translated as CASSPGQGGSDTQYF.

The V and J genes are TRBV18 and TRBJ1-1, with TRBD1 identical over 11 bases. Germline trimming cut 4 bases from V and 5 bases from J; bases unmatched to any gene: 9. The CDR3 contains 16 residues. Germline loops: CDR1 KGHSH, CDR2 LQKENI. In nucleotides, the CDR3 is TGTGCCAGCTCACTCGGACAGGGGGCGGGTTGGACTGAAGCTTTCTTT. Protein: CASSLGQGAGWTEAFF.

This clone has more than one count but fewer than ten. The rearrangement links TRBV11-2 to TRBJ2-3; possibly TRBD2 for D (6 bases). V gave up 5 bases and J gave up 2 bases, with 20 bases separating them. This CDR3 comprises 17 residues. Germline V gives CDR1 SGHAT, CDR2 FQNNGV. CDR3 DNA: TGTGCCAGCAGCGTTACCCGGGACTCCCGAAACACAGATACGCAGTATTTT. This sequence encodes CASSVTRDSRNTDTQYF.

This chain uses TRBV12-5 with TRBJ2-1; TRBD1 agrees at 11 bases. CDR3 length: 16 amino acids. V shed 4 bases and J 8 bases; nucleotides not matched to a gene: 10. Germline V CDR1 and CDR2: LGHNT, FRNRAP. In DNA, the CDR3 is TGTGCTAGTGGTTCCGGGACAGGGGGAATAGGCGATGAGCAGTTCTTC. As protein: CASGSGTGGIGDEQFF.

The chain combines TRBV28 with TRBJ2-7; D gene unclear. Germline values: CDR1 MDHEN, CDR2 SYDVKM. V lost 5 bases and J lost 3, with 8 bases in between. There are 12 residues in the CDR3. The CDR3 DNA follows: TGTGCCAGCAGTCCTCGCCTCTACGAGCAGTACTTC. As protein: CASSPRLYEQYF.

V is TRBV6-1 and J is TRBJ2-7, with 10 positions matching TRBD2. The germline V gene encodes CDR1 MNHNS and CDR2 SASEGT. The CDR3 sequence is 16 residues long. J was trimmed by 1 base and V by 2 bases; bases with no gene match: 5. CDR3 nucleotide sequence: TGTGCCAGCAGTGAATTACTAGCGGGACCATCCTACGAGCAGTACTTC. As protein: CASSELLAGPSYEQYF.

The chain joins TRBV19 to TRBJ1-2, with D unresolved. The germline V gene has CDR1 LNHDA and CDR2 SQIVND (reference sequence). The CDR3 loop spans 15 amino acids. Between the trimmed V and J ends, which lost 5 bases and 8 bases, there was a span of 21 bases. CDR3: CASSSSRGTGGGYTF. The CDR3 coding sequence is TGTGCCAGTAGTTCTAGTCGAGGAACCGGCGGCGGCTACACCTTC. Full variable domain (missing parts from reference TRBV19 and TRBJ1-2): DGGITQSPKYLFRKEGQNVTLSCEQNLNHDAMYWYRQDPGQGLRLIYYSQIVNDFQKGDIAEGYSVSREKKESFPLTVTSAQKNPTAFYLCASSSSRGTGGGYTFGSGTRLTVV.

V usage is TRBV10-1 and J usage is TRBJ2-5; possibly TRBD1 for D (6 bases). The V gene's germline CDR1 is WNHNN and CDR2 SYGVQD (reference sequence). The V end was cut by 4 bases, the J end by 1 base, with 13 bases between. This CDR3 has 15 residues. For the CDR3, the DNA is TGCGCCAGCAGTGGGTCAGGACAGACCCAAGAGACCCAGTACTTC. The encoded protein is CASSGSGQTQETQYF.

The rearrangement links TRBV10-3 to TRBJ2-1; D tentatively reads TRBD1 or TRBD2 (6 bases each). Trimming removed 0 bases from V and 4 bases from J, with 10 bases in between. CDR1 and CDR2 from the germline V gene are ENHRY and SYGVKD. The CDR3 sequence is 15 residues long. CDR3 amino acids: CAISESGGQYNEQFF. DNA for the CDR3: TGTGCCATCAGTGAGTCGGGGGGCCAGTACAATGAGCAGTTCTTC.

The chain uses TRBV11-2 and TRBJ2-1, with 10 nucleotides matching TRBD2. This CDR3 contains 17 residues. The V and J ends lost 4 bases and 2 bases, in that order; junction bases with no gene match: 8. CDR1 and CDR2 from the germline V gene are SGHAT and FQNNGV. CDR3 sequence: CASSSDVAGGAYNEQFF. In DNA, the CDR3 is TGTGCCAGCAGCTCGGATGTAGCGGGGGGTGCCTACAATGAGCAGTTCTTC.